This T cell receptor (beta chain) was captured by sequencing in a study of CD8 T cells in Susac syndrome. Each multiple sclerosis control was a treatment-naive patient with relapsing-remitting disease that was either stable or active. TEMRA cells were FACS-enriched, while CD8+ and CD4+ T cells were negatively isolated. Germline V gene lookup returns CDR1 MGHDK and CDR2 SYGVNS. This CDR3 comprises 15 residues. Between the trimmed V and J ends, which lost 2 bases and 0 bases, there was a span of 10 bases. Reverse transcription of about 0.45 to 1 ug RNA was performed with random hexamers. TCRdb re-derived calls from the immunoSEQ multiplex PCR reads in MiXCR, one entry per CDR3 protein. Found here are roughly 140,000 distinct CDR3 sequences, around 96% of them singletons; the top ten hold about 0.19%.

The rearrangement uses TRBV25-1 and TRBJ1-1; perhaps TRBD1 as D (5 bases). This receptor was taken from a human donor with multiple sclerosis. The sequenced material came from CD8+ T cells from PBMCs. CDR3 sequence (DNA): TGTGCCAGCAGTGAAGATCAGGACATGAACACTGAAGCTTTCTTT. Amino acids: CASSEDQDMNTEAFF.